These 5 T cell receptor beta chains originate from one sample sequenced in a study of radiotherapy plus CTLA-4 blockade in lung cancer (dated by TCRdb to 2016 to 2019). To prepare the library, the immunoSEQ multiplex PCR assay was applied. This is the immuneACCESS table as TCRdb keeps it, with only in-frame sequences that have V and J called. A part of the clones is gone; compared with another copy, unresolved V genes explain less than half, and the rest is unexplained. This sample comprises more than 75,000 clones, roughly 80% of them detected only once. The ten largest clones take up roughly 26% of the sample. The sample here was peripheral blood, taken from a patient treated with radiotherapy plus ipilimumab. Receptors originate from a human donor with non-small cell lung cancer that progressed on radiotherapy plus ipilimumab.

This clone was picked up one time. This chain joins TRBV30 and TRBJ2-7, with a tentative D call TRBD1 (5 bases). CDR3 length: 13 residues. Germline V lookup: CDR1 GTSNPN, CDR2 SVGIG (reference sequence). Trimming stripped 2 bases from V and 5 bases from J, with 13 bases between. CDR3 coding DNA: TGTGCCTGGAGTAAAGGGGATGCCCACGAGCAGTACTTC. This codes for CAWSKGDAHEQYF.

The rearrangement joins TRBV4-2 to TRBJ2-6; maybe TRBD1 (6 bases). The CDR3 is made up of 17 amino acids. V was cut by 1 base and J by 3 bases, with 13 bases left in between. Germline-derived CDR1 and CDR2 are LGHNA and YNFKEQ. The CDR3 spells CASSQATRGFGANVLTF. The CDR3 bases are TGTGCCAGCAGCCAAGCCACGAGGGGGTTTGGGGCCAACGTCCTGACTTTC.

This chain links TRBV6-5 with TRBJ1-1; D is possibly TRBD1 (6 bases). Per germline, CDR1 MNHEY and CDR2 SVGAGI. Trimming removed 6 bases from V and 4 bases from J, with 15 bases in between. The CDR3 spans 14 residues. CDR3 nucleotides: TGTGCCAGCAGCCTACAGGGATCAGGCACTGAAGCTTTCTTT. The encoded protein is CASSLQGSGTEAFF.

The chain links TRBV28 to TRBJ2-3, with D possibly matching TRBD1 (6 bases). Germline V gives CDR1 MDHEN, CDR2 SYDVKM. This CDR3 contains 12 residues. V lost 5 bases to trimming and J lost 8 bases, with 11 bases between them. Written as DNA, the CDR3 is TGTGCCAGCAGTAGTATAGGGGGTACGCAGTATTTT. It codes for CASSSIGGTQYF.

The table lists this clone with a few counts. This rearrangement joins TRBV27 to TRBJ1-5; 8 bases match TRBD1. Unmatched junction bases numbered 5, after V lost 9 bases and J lost 4 bases. The length of the CDR3 is 13 residues. Per germline, CDR1 MNHEY and CDR2 SMNVEV (reference sequence). For the CDR3, the DNA is TGTGCCAGTAGTAACAGGGGGAATCAGCCCCAGCATTTT. Its protein is CASSNRGNQPQHF.